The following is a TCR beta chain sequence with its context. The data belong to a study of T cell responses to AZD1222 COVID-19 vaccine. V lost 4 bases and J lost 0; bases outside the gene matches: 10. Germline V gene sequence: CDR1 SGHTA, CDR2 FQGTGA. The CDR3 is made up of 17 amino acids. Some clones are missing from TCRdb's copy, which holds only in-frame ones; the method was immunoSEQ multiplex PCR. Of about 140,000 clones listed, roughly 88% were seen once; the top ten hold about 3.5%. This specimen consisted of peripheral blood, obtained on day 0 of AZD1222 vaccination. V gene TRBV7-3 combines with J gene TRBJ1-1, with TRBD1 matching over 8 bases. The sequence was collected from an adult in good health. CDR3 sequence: CASSSWTGTSLNTEAFF. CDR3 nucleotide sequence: TGTGCCAGCAGCTCTTGGACAGGGACGAGTTTGAACACTGAAGCTTTCTTT.